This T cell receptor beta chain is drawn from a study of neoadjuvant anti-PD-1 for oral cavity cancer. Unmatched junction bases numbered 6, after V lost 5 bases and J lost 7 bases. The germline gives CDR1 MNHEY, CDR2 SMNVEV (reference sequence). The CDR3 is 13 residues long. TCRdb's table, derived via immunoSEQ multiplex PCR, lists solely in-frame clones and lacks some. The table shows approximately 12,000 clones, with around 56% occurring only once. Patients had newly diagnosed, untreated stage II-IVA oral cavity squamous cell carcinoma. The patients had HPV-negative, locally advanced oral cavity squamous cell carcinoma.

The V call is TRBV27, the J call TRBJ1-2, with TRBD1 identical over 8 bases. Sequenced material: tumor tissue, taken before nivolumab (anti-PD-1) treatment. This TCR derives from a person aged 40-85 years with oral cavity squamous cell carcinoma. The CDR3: CASSITGGGGYTF. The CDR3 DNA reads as TGTGCCAGCAGTATAACAGGGGGAGGTGGCTACACCTTC.